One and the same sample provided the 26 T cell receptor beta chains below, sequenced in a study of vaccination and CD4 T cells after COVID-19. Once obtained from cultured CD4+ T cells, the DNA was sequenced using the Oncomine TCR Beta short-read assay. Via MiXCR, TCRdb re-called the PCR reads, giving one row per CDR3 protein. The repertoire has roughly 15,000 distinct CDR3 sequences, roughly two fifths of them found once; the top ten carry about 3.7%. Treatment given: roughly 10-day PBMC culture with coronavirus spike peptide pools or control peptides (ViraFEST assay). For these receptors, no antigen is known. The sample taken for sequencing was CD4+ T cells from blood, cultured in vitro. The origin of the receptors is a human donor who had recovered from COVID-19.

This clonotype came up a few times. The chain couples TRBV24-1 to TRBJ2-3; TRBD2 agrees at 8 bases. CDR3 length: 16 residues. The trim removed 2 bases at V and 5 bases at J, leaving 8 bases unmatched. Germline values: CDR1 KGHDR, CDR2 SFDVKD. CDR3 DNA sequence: TGTGCCACCAGTGATTCGAATCCCGGGAGGGGAGATACGCAGTATTTT. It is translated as CATSDSNPGRGDTQYF.

CDR3 in DNA: TGTGCCAGCAGCCCCGTGGGGGGGACCTACGAGCAGTACTTC. Encoded protein: CASSPVGGTYEQYF. This chain connects TRBV5-6 to TRBJ2-7, with TRBD2 matching over 7 bases. The CDR3 sequence is 14 residues long. From germline, CDR1 is SGHDT and CDR2 YYEEEE. J lost 2 bases, V lost 4 bases, and 6 bases had no gene match.

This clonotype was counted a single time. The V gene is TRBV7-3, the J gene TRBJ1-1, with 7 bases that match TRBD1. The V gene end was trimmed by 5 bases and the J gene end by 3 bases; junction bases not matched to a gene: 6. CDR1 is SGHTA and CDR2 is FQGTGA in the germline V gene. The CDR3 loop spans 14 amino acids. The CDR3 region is CASSRRGRDTEAFF. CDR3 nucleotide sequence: TGTGCCAGCAGCCGGAGGGGGCGGGACACTGAAGCTTTCTTT.

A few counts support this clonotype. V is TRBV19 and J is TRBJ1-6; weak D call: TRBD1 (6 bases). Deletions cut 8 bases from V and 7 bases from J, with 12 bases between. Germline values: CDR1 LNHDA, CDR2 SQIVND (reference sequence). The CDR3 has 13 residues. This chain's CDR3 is CASQGSGNSPLHF. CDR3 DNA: TGTGCCAGTCAGGGGTCGGGGAATTCACCCCTCCACTTT.

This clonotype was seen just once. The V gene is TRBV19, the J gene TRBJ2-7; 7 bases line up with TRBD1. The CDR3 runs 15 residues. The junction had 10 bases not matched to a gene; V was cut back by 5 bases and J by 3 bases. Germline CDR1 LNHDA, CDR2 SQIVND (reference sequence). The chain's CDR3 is CASSQGVDPYYEQYF. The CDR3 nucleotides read TGTGCCAGTAGTCAGGGGGTCGACCCTTACTACGAGCAGTACTTC.

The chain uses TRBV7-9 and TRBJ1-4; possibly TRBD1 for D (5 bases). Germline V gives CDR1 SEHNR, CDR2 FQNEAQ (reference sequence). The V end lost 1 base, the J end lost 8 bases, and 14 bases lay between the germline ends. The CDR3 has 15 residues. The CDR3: CASSLGSRDEEKLFF. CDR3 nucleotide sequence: TGTGCCAGCAGCTTAGGTTCCAGGGATGAAGAAAAACTGTTTTTT.

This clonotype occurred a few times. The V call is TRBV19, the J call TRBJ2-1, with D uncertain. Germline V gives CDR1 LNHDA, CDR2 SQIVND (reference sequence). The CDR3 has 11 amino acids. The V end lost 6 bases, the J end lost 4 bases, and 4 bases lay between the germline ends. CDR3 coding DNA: TGTGCCAGTAGGGCATACAATGAGCAGTTCTTC. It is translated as CASRAYNEQFF.

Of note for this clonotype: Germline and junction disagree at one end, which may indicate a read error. The DNA of the CDR3 is TGTGCCAGCAGTGAAGGACTAGCGGAGGGCGCGGACTTC. It codes for CASSEGLAEGADF. The rearrangement uses TRBV6-1 and TRBJ2-7; 9 bases match TRBD2. This CDR3 is built from 13 residues. Germline V gene sequence: CDR1 MNHNS, CDR2 SASEGT.

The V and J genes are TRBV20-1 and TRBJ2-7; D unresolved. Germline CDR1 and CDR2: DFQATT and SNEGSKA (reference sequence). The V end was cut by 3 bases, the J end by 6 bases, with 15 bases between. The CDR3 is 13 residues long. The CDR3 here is CSARGLRAPEQYF. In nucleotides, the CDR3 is TGCAGTGCTAGGGGATTAAGGGCCCCCGAGCAGTACTTC.

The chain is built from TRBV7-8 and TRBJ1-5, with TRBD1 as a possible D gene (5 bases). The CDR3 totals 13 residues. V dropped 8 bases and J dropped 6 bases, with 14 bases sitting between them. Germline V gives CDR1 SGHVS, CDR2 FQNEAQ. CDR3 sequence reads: CASGREVIQPQHF. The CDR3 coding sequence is TGTGCCAGCGGCAGGGAAGTAATTCAGCCCCAGCATTTT.

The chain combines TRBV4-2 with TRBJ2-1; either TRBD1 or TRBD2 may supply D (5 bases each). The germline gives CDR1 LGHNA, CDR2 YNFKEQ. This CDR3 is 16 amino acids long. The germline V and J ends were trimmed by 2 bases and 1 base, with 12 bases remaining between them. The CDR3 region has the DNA TGTGCCAGCAGCCAATTTTATGGGGGATCCTACAATGAGCAGTTCTTC. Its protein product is CASSQFYGGSYNEQFF.

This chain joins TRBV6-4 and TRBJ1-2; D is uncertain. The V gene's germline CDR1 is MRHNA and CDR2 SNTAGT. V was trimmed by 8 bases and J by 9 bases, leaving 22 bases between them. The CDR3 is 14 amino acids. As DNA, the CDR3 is TGTGCCAGCCTTCCCCCCCCAAATGTGATTCGCTACACCTTC. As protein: CASLPPPNVIRYTF.

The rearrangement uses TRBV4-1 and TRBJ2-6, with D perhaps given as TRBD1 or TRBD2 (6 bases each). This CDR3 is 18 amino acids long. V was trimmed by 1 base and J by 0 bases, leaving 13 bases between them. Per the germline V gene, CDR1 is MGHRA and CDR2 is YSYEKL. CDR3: CASSQVRGVRSGANVLTF. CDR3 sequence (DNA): TGCGCCAGCAGCCAAGTGAGGGGGGTTCGCTCTGGGGCCAACGTCCTGACTTTC.

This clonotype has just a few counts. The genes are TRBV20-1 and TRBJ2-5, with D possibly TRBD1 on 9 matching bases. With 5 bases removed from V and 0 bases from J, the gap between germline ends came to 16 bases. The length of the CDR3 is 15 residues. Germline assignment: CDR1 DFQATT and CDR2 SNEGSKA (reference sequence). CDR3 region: CSARRGDRDQETQYF. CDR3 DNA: TGCAGTGCTCGGCGGGGGGACAGGGACCAAGAGACCCAGTACTTC.

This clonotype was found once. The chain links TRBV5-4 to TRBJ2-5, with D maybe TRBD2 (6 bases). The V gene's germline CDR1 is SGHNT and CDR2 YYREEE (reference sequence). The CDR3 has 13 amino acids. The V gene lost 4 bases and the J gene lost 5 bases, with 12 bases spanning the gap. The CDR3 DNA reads TGTGCCAGCAGCCCGGGGACTGTCGAGACCCAGTACTTC. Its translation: CASSPGTVETQYF. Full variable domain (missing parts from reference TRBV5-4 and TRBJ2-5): ETGVTQSPTHLIKTRGQQVTLRCSSQSGHNTVSWYQQALGQGPQFIFQYYREEENGRGNFPPRFSGLQFPNYSSELNVNALELDDSALYLCASSPGTVETQYFGPGTRLLVL.

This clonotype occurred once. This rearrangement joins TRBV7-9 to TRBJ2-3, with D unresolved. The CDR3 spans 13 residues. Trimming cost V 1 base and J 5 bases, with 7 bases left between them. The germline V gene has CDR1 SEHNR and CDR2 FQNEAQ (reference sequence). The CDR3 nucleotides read TGTGCCAGCAGCTTAGTGGGTGGAGATACGCAGTATTTT. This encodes CASSLVGGDTQYF.

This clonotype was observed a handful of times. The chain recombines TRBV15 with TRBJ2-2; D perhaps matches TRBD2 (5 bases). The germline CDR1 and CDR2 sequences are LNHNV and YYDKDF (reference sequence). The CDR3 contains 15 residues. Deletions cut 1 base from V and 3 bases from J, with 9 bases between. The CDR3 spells CATSRGGGDTGELFF. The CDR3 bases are TGTGCCACCAGCAGAGGCGGAGGCGACACCGGGGAGCTGTTTTTT.

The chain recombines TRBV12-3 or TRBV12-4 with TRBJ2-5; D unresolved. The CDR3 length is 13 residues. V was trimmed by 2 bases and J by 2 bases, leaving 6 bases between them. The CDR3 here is CASSLNRQETQYF. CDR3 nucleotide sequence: TGTGCCAGCAGTTTAAACAGACAAGAGACCCAGTACTTC.

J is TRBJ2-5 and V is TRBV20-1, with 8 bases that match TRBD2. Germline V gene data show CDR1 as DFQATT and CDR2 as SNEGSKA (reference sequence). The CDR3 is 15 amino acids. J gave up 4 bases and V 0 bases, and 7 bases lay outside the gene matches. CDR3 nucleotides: TGCAGTGCTAGAGATGGCCGGGGGGGGCGAGAGACCCAGTACTTC. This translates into CSARDGRGGRETQYF.

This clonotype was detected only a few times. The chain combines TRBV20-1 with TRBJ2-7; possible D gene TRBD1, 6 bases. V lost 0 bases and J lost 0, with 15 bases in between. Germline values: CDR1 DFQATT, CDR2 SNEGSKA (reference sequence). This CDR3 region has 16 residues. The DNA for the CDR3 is TGCAGTGCTAGAGATATGGACAGCTGGGCCTCCTACGAGCAGTACTTC. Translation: CSARDMDSWASYEQYF.

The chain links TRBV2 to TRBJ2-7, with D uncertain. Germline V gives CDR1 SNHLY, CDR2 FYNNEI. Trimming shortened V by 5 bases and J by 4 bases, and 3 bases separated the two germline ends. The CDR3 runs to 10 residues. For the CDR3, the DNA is TGTGCCAGCAGTAGGTACGAGCAGTACTTC. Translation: CASSRYEQYF. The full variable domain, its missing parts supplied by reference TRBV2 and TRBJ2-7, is EPEVTQTPSHQVTQMGQEVILRCVPISNHLYFYWYRQILGQKVEFLVSFYNNEISEKSEIFDDQFSVERPDGSNFTLKIRSTKLEDSAMYFCASSRYEQYFGPGTRLTVT.

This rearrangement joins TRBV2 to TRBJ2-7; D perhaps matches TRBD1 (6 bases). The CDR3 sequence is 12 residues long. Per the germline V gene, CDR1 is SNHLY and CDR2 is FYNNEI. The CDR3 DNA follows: TGTGCAACTCAGGGGACCTCCTACGAGCAGTACTTC. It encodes CATQGTSYEQYF.

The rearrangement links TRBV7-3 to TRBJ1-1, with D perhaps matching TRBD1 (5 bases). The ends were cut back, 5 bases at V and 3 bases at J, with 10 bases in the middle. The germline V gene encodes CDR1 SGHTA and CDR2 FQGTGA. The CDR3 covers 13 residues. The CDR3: CASSASRDTEAFF. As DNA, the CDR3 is TGTGCCAGCAGCGCATCCAGGGACACTGAAGCTTTCTTT.

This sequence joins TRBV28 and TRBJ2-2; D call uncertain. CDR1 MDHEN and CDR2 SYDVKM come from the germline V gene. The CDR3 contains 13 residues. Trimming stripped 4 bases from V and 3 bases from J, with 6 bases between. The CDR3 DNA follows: TGTGCCAGCAGTTACGAGGACACCGGGGAGCTGTTTTTT. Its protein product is CASSYEDTGELFF.

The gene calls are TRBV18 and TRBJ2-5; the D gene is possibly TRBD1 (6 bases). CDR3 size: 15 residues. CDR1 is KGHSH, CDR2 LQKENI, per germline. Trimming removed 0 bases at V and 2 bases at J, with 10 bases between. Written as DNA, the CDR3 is TGTGCCAGCTCACCACCTTCGACAGGACAAGAGACCCAGTACTTC. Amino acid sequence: CASSPPSTGQETQYF.

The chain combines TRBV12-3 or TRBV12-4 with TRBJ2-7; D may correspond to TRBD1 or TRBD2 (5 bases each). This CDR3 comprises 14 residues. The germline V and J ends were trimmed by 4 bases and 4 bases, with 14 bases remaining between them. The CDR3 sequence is CASSSVGTVYEQYF. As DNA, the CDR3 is TGTGCCAGCAGTTCCGTCGGGACGGTGTACGAGCAGTACTTC.